This TCR beta chain was sequenced for a study of blood T cells in healthy people across ages. Points from the study as a whole: Using unsorted PBMCs precluded a conclusive naive versus antigen-experienced comparison.

Regarding this clonotype: The antigen is unknown.

Sample-barcoded 5' priming and a J-beta primer mix drove a second PCR of 7 to 11 cycles. TCRdb passed the 5' RACE reads through MiXCR, listing each CDR3 protein once. This table has about 1.8 million distinct CDR3 sequences, about 50% appearing once. Germline assignment: CDR1 SGDLS and CDR2 YYNGEE. The CDR3 spans 15 residues. V lost 1 base and J lost 10; bases outside the gene matches: 7. The sequencing input was blood. The genes are TRBV9 and TRBJ2-4; TRBD2 matches at 11 bases. The TCR was taken from a woman between 40 and 50 years old in good health. In DNA, the CDR3 is TGTGCCAGCAGCGTATTGCCTAGCGGGGGGACAATTCAGTACTTC. Translating it yields CASSVLPSGGTIQYF.